Below are 25 T cell receptor beta chains sequenced from a single sample in a study of Ad26.COV2.S vaccination and SARS-CoV-2 variants. Measured with immunoSEQ multiplex PCR; TCRdb has only the in-frame clones, and not every one. Among 350,000 to 500,000 clones listed, about 91% were seen once. Treatment reported: some 20 received Ad26.COV2.S at low or high dose, single or two shots; 5 received placebo; per-sample allocation not given. Day 63 after the first injection of vaccine or placebo was the sampling time. The source material was peripheral blood, sampled in a trial of Ad26.COV2.S vaccine versus placebo. The source of these receptors is a person aged 18-60 years who received the Ad26.COV2.S COVID-19 vaccine or a placebo.

The chain links TRBV18 to TRBJ1-1; D is undetermined. The length of the CDR3 is 13 residues. Deletions cut 8 bases from V and 1 base from J, with 11 bases between. Germline CDR1 is KGHSH and CDR2 is LQKENI. The CDR3 protein is CASRSATNTEAFF. The CDR3 bases are TGTGCCAGCCGCTCGGCTACGAACACTGAAGCTTTCTTT.

The rearrangement joins TRBV18 to TRBJ2-3, with D hard to call. CDR1 and CDR2 from the germline V gene are KGHSH and LQKENI. CDR3 length: 13 residues. V was shortened by 4 bases and J by 1 base, with 6 bases between the two germline ends. In DNA, the CDR3 is TGTGCCAGCTCACTTGGTGGCACAGATACGCAGTATTTT. Translated: CASSLGGTDTQYF.

The chain recombines TRBV5-6 with TRBJ2-3; a possible D gene is TRBD1 (5 bases). The CDR3 consists of 16 residues. Trimming removed 0 bases at V and 4 bases at J, with 15 bases between. Germline CDR1 and CDR2: SGHDT and YYEEEE. In DNA form, the CDR3 reads TGTGCCAGCAGCTTGGCATCTTGGCAGGGTGCAGATACGCAGTATTTT. Translated: CASSLASWQGADTQYF.

The genes are TRBV5-1 and TRBJ1-4; D might be TRBD1 (6 bases). CDR1 is SGHRS and CDR2 is YFSETQ in the germline V gene. Trimming pared 4 bases from V and 4 bases from J, leaving 8 bases between. This CDR3 is built from 13 residues. DNA for the CDR3: TGCGCCAGCAGCGTACAGGGTAATGAAAAACTGTTTTTT. Protein: CASSVQGNEKLFF.

The V and J genes are TRBV18 and TRBJ2-5, with TRBD1 identical over 7 bases. Per the germline V gene, CDR1 is KGHSH and CDR2 is LQKENI. J lost 5 bases, V lost 0 bases, and 6 bases had no gene match. The CDR3 spans 15 residues. The DNA of the CDR3 is TGTGCCAGCTCACCACCCGGGACAGTGAGGGAGACCCAGTACTTC. Residues: CASSPPGTVRETQYF.

The gene calls are TRBV4-3 and TRBJ2-1; TRBD2 aligns across 7 bases. After removal of 0 bases from V and 10 bases from J, the junction contained 12 bases not matched to a gene. Germline lookup yields CDR1 LGHNA and CDR2 YSLEER. The CDR3 is 16 amino acids. The CDR3 here is CASSQDTWEGGSEQFF. For the CDR3, the DNA is TGCGCCAGCAGCCAAGATACGTGGGAGGGAGGATCGGAGCAGTTCTTC.

The V gene is TRBV11-3, the J gene TRBJ2-3; 9 bases match TRBD1. The germline CDR1 and CDR2 sequences are SGHNT and YENEEA. V shed 8 bases and J 4 bases; nucleotides not matched to a gene: 4. This CDR3 has 13 amino acids. CDR3: CASRTGGADTQYF. CDR3 nucleotides: TGTGCCAGCCGAACAGGGGGCGCAGATACGCAGTATTTT.

This clone showed up just once. The V call is TRBV11-3, the J call TRBJ2-5; no clear D gene. The CDR3 runs to 14 residues. The V gene lost 8 bases and the J gene lost 1 base, with 14 bases spanning the gap. The germline CDR1 and CDR2 sequences are SGHNT and YENEEA. The CDR3 spells CASRQTYGQETQYF. The CDR3 DNA sequence: TGTGCCAGCCGGCAGACCTACGGCCAAGAGACCCAGTACTTC.

The chain combines TRBV19 with TRBJ1-4, with a possible D match to TRBD1 (5 bases). V lost 5 bases and J 8 bases, leaving 18 bases between the germline ends. The CDR3 consists of 15 residues. CDR1 LNHDA and CDR2 SQIVND come from the germline V gene (reference sequence). DNA of the CDR3: TGTGCCAGTAGTTGGACGTGGGGCGGCGAGGAAAAACTGTTTTTT. Translation: CASSWTWGGEEKLFF.

This rearrangement joins TRBV29-1 to TRBJ1-5; 11 bases fit TRBD1. J gave up 6 bases and V 3 bases, and 22 bases lay outside the gene matches. CDR3 length: 20 amino acids. Germline V gene sequence: CDR1 SQVTM, CDR2 ANQGSEA. CDR3 nucleotides: TGCAGCGTTGATAAGAGTCCCCGGGACAGGGGGAATACCCCTCGTCAGCCCCAGCATTTT. This sequence encodes CSVDKSPRDRGNTPRQPQHF. Complete variable domain (other parts from reference TRBV29-1 and TRBJ1-5): SAVISQKPSRDICQRGTSLTIQCQVDSQVTMMFWYRQQPGQSLTLIATANQGSEATYESGFVIDKFPISRPNLTFSTLTVSNMSPEDSSIYLCSVDKSPRDRGNTPRQPQHFGDGTRLSIL.

The chain carries TRBV7-3 and TRBJ2-1; either TRBD1 or TRBD2 may supply D (6 bases each). CDR1 is SGHTA, CDR2 FQGTGA, per germline. The CDR3 consists of 17 residues. Trimming pared 0 bases from V and 6 bases from J, leaving 18 bases between. The CDR3 spells CASSLTLRGDSPNEQFF. CDR3 DNA: TGTGCCAGCAGCTTAACGTTGAGGGGGGATTCTCCCAATGAGCAGTTCTTC.

This chain links TRBV10-3 with TRBJ2-1, with 12 nucleotides matching TRBD2. The CDR3 has 17 amino acids. Germline trimming cut 3 bases from V and 9 bases from J; bases unmatched to any gene: 12. In germline, CDR1 is ENHRY, CDR2 SYGVKD. The CDR3 DNA reads as TGTGCCATCAGTGACCCCAGACTAGCGGGAGTTTGGGGTGAGCAGTTCTTC. It encodes CAISDPRLAGVWGEQFF.

The chain is built from TRBV2 and TRBJ2-3; 7 bases line up with TRBD1. The germline V gene has CDR1 SNHLY and CDR2 FYNNEI. The CDR3 runs 16 residues. J lost 14 bases, V lost 4 bases, and 21 bases had no gene match. Here the CDR3 reads CASSVKQGVNDLPVYF. CDR3 sequence (DNA): TGTGCCAGCAGTGTTAAGCAGGGGGTAAACGATCTGCCGGTGTATTTT.

Here the CDR3 DNA reads TGCGCCAGCAGCTCGGGGGACAGGGACTACAATGAGCAGTTCTTC. It is translated as CASSSGDRDYNEQFF. The chain recombines TRBV5-1 with TRBJ2-1, with 9 bases that match TRBD1. Germline V gene lookup returns CDR1 SGHRS and CDR2 YFSETQ. V lost 3 bases to trimming and J lost 3 bases; unmatched junction nucleotides: 4. The CDR3 sequence is 15 residues long.

The chain combines TRBV15 with TRBJ1-5, with a weak D call TRBD1 (5 bases). This CDR3 has 16 residues. V was pared by 2 bases and J by 9 bases, with 20 bases between. Germline CDR1 and CDR2: LNHNV and YYDKDF (reference sequence). The CDR3 DNA follows: TGTGCCACCAGCAGACCCTACACAGGACTGCTTTGGCCCCAGCATTTT. Its translation: CATSRPYTGLLWPQHF.

The V call is TRBV11-2, the J call TRBJ1-2; the D is unclear. Trimming left V 4 bases short and J 0 bases short, with 12 bases between. The V gene's germline CDR1 is SGHAT and CDR2 FQNNGV. The CDR3 totals 15 residues. The CDR3 region has the DNA TGTGCCAGCAGCTCACCAGGCTATCCTAACTATGGCTACACCTTC. The encoded protein is CASSSPGYPNYGYTF.

The V call is TRBV3-1 (or the pseudogene TRBV3-2), the J call TRBJ1-2; no clear D gene. The CDR3 is made up of 13 amino acids. Germline V gives CDR1 LGHDT, CDR2 YNNKEL (reference sequence). Trimming cost V 3 bases and J 6 bases, with 11 bases left between them. The CDR3 DNA is TGTGCCAGCAGCCAGCGAGGAGGGAATGGCTACACCTTC. This codes for CASSQRGGNGYTF.

In its sample, this clone was seen once. The chain uses TRBV5-1 and TRBJ1-5, with D possibly TRBD1 on 5 matching bases. The CDR3 extends over 14 amino acids. The germline V and J ends were trimmed by 0 bases and 6 bases, with 10 bases remaining between them. Germline CDR1 and CDR2: SGHRS and YFSETQ. CDR3 in DNA: TGCGCCAGCAGCTTGGCCGGGGGGGTTCAGCCCCAGCATTTT. It encodes CASSLAGGVQPQHF.

The gene calls are TRBV18 and TRBJ1-4; D gene ambiguous. The CDR3 is 12 amino acids. The germline gives CDR1 KGHSH, CDR2 LQKENI. With 6 bases removed from V and 8 bases from J, the gap between germline ends came to 10 bases. The CDR3: CASSQQGEKLFF. CDR3 nucleotide sequence: TGTGCCAGCTCTCAACAAGGGGAAAAACTGTTTTTT.

This chain connects TRBV24-1 to TRBJ2-2; a possible D gene is TRBD2 (5 bases). Trimming removed 6 bases from V and 6 bases from J, with 16 bases in between. The germline gives CDR1 KGHDR, CDR2 SFDVKD. The CDR3 length is 15 residues. This CDR3 reads CATSISGIRAGELFF. CDR3 bases: TGTGCCACCAGTATTTCCGGGATTCGGGCCGGGGAGCTGTTTTTT.

This chain connects TRBV13 to TRBJ2-2; TRBD1 is a possible D gene (6 bases). The germline gives CDR1 PRHDT, CDR2 FYEKMQ (reference sequence). The CDR3 has 16 residues. The V and J ends lost 7 bases and 3 bases respectively, with 18 bases between them. The CDR3 nucleotides read TGTGCCAGCACCCGACATGAGGGGGTGGACACCGGGGAGCTGTTTTTT. It translates to CASTRHEGVDTGELFF.

This chain links TRBV19 with TRBJ1-1; maybe TRBD1 (5 bases). This CDR3 has 18 residues. Germline assignment: CDR1 LNHDA and CDR2 SQIVND (reference sequence). Trimming cost V 5 bases and J 4 bases, with 26 bases left between them. Here the CDR3 reads CASSGVGPPIESSTEAFF. The DNA for the CDR3 is TGTGCCAGTAGTGGGGTGGGACCCCCAATAGAAAGTAGCACTGAAGCTTTCTTT.

The chain has TRBV7-9 and TRBJ1-1; D is possibly TRBD1 (5 bases). CDR3 length: 12 amino acids. Per the germline V gene, CDR1 is SEHNR and CDR2 is FQNEAQ (reference sequence). V was pared by 7 bases and J by 7 bases, with 13 bases between. CDR3 sequence reads: CASKYSDSEAFF. CDR3 nucleotides: TGTGCCAGCAAATACTCCGACAGTGAAGCTTTCTTT.

The chain has TRBV2 and TRBJ1-2; perhaps TRBD1 as D (5 bases). CDR3 length: 14 amino acids. The germline CDR1 and CDR2 sequences are SNHLY and FYNNEI. V lost 7 bases to trimming and J lost 4 bases, with 16 bases between them. CDR3 residues: CASTMGGVLYGYTF. DNA for the CDR3: TGTGCCAGCACTATGGGGGGGGTCCTCTATGGCTACACCTTC.

This clone was found once. This chain uses TRBV10-2 with TRBJ2-5; the D is unclear. Germline lookup yields CDR1 WSHSY and CDR2 SAAADI. V gave up 2 bases and J gave up 5 bases, with 3 bases separating them. This CDR3 is built from 11 residues. The CDR3 loop reads CASSELETQYF. CDR3 sequence (DNA): TGCGCCAGCAGTGAGCTGGAGACCCAGTACTTC.